This is a list of T cell receptor beta chains from one sample in a study of CD4+ T cells in melanoma. The protocol was immunoSEQ multiplex PCR, while the TCRdb copy is restricted to in-frame clones and leaves out a portion. The profile covers approximately 12,000 clones, with about 67% appearing a single time and over 9% taken by the ten largest. Sequencing used cells from a culture (not recorded whether cultured in vitro). The receptors were sampled from a human donor with melanoma. The CDR3 runs from the conserved cysteine through the conserved F or W. D genes are given only for firm matches. Clone size is shown for a subset of rows, as once, few, many or a class of expanded clone.

v_call: TRBV4-2
cdr3_length: 17
clone_size: NA
j_call: TRBJ2-3
d_call: NA
cdr3_nt: TGTGCCAGCAGCCAAGTCGGCAACAGGGACCGCCCAGATACGCAGTATTTT
cdr3_aa: CASSQVGNRDRPDTQYF

v_call: TRBV4-2
cdr3_length: 14
clone_size: NA
j_call: TRBJ2-5
d_call: TRBD1
cdr3_nt: TGTGCCAGCAGCCAAAGGACAGGGGGGGAGACCCAGTACTTC
cdr3_aa: CASSQRTGGETQYF

v_call: TRBV5-8
cdr3_length: 14
clone_size: NA
j_call: TRBJ1-6
d_call: NA
cdr3_nt: TGTGCCAGCAGCCGCGACAGGTTATATTCACCCCTCCACTTT
cdr3_aa: CASSRDRLYSPLHF

v_call: TRBV6-1
cdr3_length: 13
clone_size: NA
j_call: TRBJ1-2
d_call: NA
cdr3_nt: TGTGCCAGCAGTTTCGACGGAACCTATGGCTACACCTTC
cdr3_aa: CASSFDGTYGYTF

v_call: TRBV7-9
cdr3_length: 15
clone_size: few
j_call: TRBJ1-2
d_call: NA
cdr3_nt: TGTGCCAGCAGCTTAGGCGGAGGAGGGCAAGGTGGCTACACCTTC
cdr3_aa: CASSLGGGGQGGYTF

v_call: TRBV20-1
cdr3_length: 11
clone_size: NA
j_call: TRBJ1-2
d_call: NA
cdr3_nt: TGCAGTGCCCCAATCGGTTGGGGCTACACCTTC
cdr3_aa: CSAPIGWGYTF

v_call: TRBV6-4
cdr3_length: 13
clone_size: NA
j_call: TRBJ2-3
d_call: NA
cdr3_nt: TGTGCCAGCAGTCGGGACCTTACAGATACGCAGTATTTT
cdr3_aa: CASSRDLTDTQYF

v_call: TRBV30
cdr3_length: 13
clone_size: NA
j_call: TRBJ1-1
d_call: NA
cdr3_nt: TGTGCCTGGAGTGTACTCAGGGACACTGAAGCTTTCTTT
cdr3_aa: CAWSVLRDTEAFF

v_call: TRBV7-2
cdr3_length: 13
clone_size: NA
j_call: TRBJ2-7
d_call: NA
cdr3_nt: TGTGCCAGCAGCTTGCGGGGAGCCTACGAGCAGTACTTC
cdr3_aa: CASSLRGAYEQYF

v_call: TRBV6-1
cdr3_length: 14
clone_size: NA
j_call: TRBJ1-2
d_call: NA
cdr3_nt: TGTGCCAGCAATCCGGGACAAGGAAACTATGGCTACACCTTC
cdr3_aa: CASNPGQGNYGYTF

v_call: TRBV4-1
cdr3_length: 18
clone_size: NA
j_call: TRBJ2-7
d_call: TRBD1
cdr3_nt: TGCGCCAGCAGGAGGGGAATCCTGGACAGGGCTGACTCCTACGAGCAGTACTTC
cdr3_aa: CASRRGILDRADSYEQYF

v_call: TRBV21-1
cdr3_length: 15
clone_size: NA
j_call: TRBJ2-3
d_call: NA
cdr3_nt: TGTGCCAGCAGCAAAGGAGCTGGGTTGGCAGATACGCAGTATTTT
cdr3_aa: CASSKGAGLADTQYF

v_call: TRBV19
cdr3_length: 13
clone_size: NA
j_call: TRBJ2-1
d_call: NA
cdr3_nt: TGTGCCAGTAGCCCTGGGGGGTCCAATGAGCAGTTCTTC
cdr3_aa: CASSPGGSNEQFF

v_call: TRBV2
cdr3_length: 12
clone_size: NA
j_call: TRBJ2-5
d_call: NA
cdr3_nt: TGTGCCGTCAACAGGGAGTCCTCGACCCAGTACTTC
cdr3_aa: CAVNRESSTQYF

v_call: TRBV5-6
cdr3_length: 12
clone_size: few
j_call: TRBJ1-6
d_call: NA
cdr3_nt: TGTGCCAGCAGCGGCTACAATTCACCCCTCCACTTT
cdr3_aa: CASSGYNSPLHF

v_call: TRBV19
cdr3_length: 13
clone_size: NA
j_call: TRBJ1-1
d_call: NA
cdr3_nt: TGTGCCAGTAGTAACACCCGAGGGACTGAAGCTTTCTTT
cdr3_aa: CASSNTRGTEAFF

v_call: TRBV29-1
cdr3_length: 12
clone_size: NA
j_call: TRBJ2-5
d_call: NA
cdr3_nt: TGCAGCGTTCTTGAGCGTAAAGAGACCCAGTACTTC
cdr3_aa: CSVLERKETQYF

v_call: TRBV13
cdr3_length: 15
clone_size: NA
j_call: TRBJ2-2
d_call: TRBD1
cdr3_nt: TGTGCCAGCAGCCGAGGACAGGCAGCAACCGGGGAGCTGTTTTTT
cdr3_aa: CASSRGQAATGELFF

v_call: TRBV12-2
cdr3_length: 15
clone_size: NA
j_call: TRBJ1-2
d_call: NA
cdr3_nt: TGTGCAAGTCGCTTAGACGAGCCTATAAGCTCGGGCTACACCTTC
cdr3_aa: CASRLDEPISSGYTF

v_call: TRBV18
cdr3_length: 13
clone_size: NA
j_call: TRBJ1-1
d_call: NA
cdr3_nt: TGTGCCAGCTCAGGGCTTTCGGCTCCTGGGGGTTTCTTT
cdr3_aa: CASSGLSAPGGFF